A selection of T cell receptor beta chains follows, all from one sample in a study of tumor-infiltrating lymphocytes in primary liver carcinoma. TCRdb passed the multiplex PCR reads through MiXCR, listing each CDR3 protein once. The sample consists of some 110,000 distinct CDR3 sequences, 60% to 80% of them appearing once. Sequencing was done on a sample of liver tumor tissue from sampling region 3. These receptors all come from a woman aged 55-75 years with primary liver carcinoma and hepatitis B virus infection. CDR3s include the opening cysteine and the closing phenylalanine or tryptophan. The D gene is left open where the match is weak. The size field is filled for only some rows; it gives once, few, many or a size class.

clone size | J gene | V gene | D gene | CDR3 protein | CDR3 DNA
once | TRBJ1-4 | TRBV11-2 | NA | CASSLRDKGEKLFF | TGTGCCAGCAGCTTACGGGACAAGGGCGAAAAACTGTTTTTT
many | TRBJ2-5 | TRBV13 | NA | CASSLDAGPWETQYF | TGTGCCAGCAGCTTAGATGCGGGGCCCTGGGAGACCCAGTACTTC
NA | TRBJ1-1 | TRBV29-1 | NA | CSTLGCSSTEAFF | TGCAGCACCCTAGGGTGCTCTAGCACTGAAGCTTTCTTT
many | TRBJ2-7 | TRBV11-2 | TRBD1 | CASSPGTGVAYEQYF | TGTGCCAGCAGCCCCGGGACAGGGGTGGCCTACGAGCAGTACTTC
many | TRBJ1-5 | TRBV12-3/TRBV12-4 | NA | CASSLEDRTNQPQHF | TGTGCCAGCAGTTTAGAGGACAGAACCAATCAGCCCCAGCATTTT
many | TRBJ1-1 | TRBV6-6 | NA | CASSYGDLEAFF | TGTGCCAGCAGTTATGGGGACCTTGAAGCTTTCTTT
NA | TRBJ2-3 | TRBV5-4 | NA | CASSLLRTDTQYF | TGTGCCAGCAGTCTACTACGCACAGATACGCAGTATTTT
NA | TRBJ2-1 | TRBV12-3/TRBV12-4 | TRBD2 | CASNSPTSGENEQFF | TGTGCCAGCAATTCACCGACTAGCGGAGAGAATGAGCAGTTCTTC
medium-sized | TRBJ1-1 | TRBV11-1 | TRBD1 | CASSLNRGGTEAFF | TGTGCCAGCAGCTTAAACAGGGGAGGTACTGAAGCTTTCTTT
few | TRBJ2-1 | TRBV18 | NA | CASSHYGDGEQFF | TGTGCCAGCTCCCACTACGGAGATGGTGAGCAGTTCTTC
NA | TRBJ2-1 | TRBV28 | NA | CASSAGGTRSYNGQFF | TGTGCCAGCAGTGCCGGTGGGACCCGCTCCTACAATGGGCAGTTCTTC
many | TRBJ2-5 | TRBV12-3/TRBV12-4 | NA | CASSLAGVETQYF | TGTGCCAGCAGTTTAGCGGGAGTGGAGACCCAGTACTTC
NA | TRBJ1-4 | TRBV7-9 | NA | CASRLVRQKNERLFF | TGTGCCAGCAGATTAGTTCGGCAGAAGAATGAAAGACTGTTTTTT
NA | TRBJ1-2 | TRBV4-1 | NA | CASGRDIGGGYTF | TGCGCCAGCGGCCGGGACATAGGGGGTGGCTACACCTTC
many | TRBJ2-5 | TRBV13 | NA | CASSLGRDQETQYF | TGTGCCAGCAGCTTAGGCAGGGACCAAGAGACCCAGTACTTC
NA | TRBJ2-5 | TRBV11-2 | NA | CAGSLDRGETQYF | TGTGCCGGCAGCTTAGATCGCGGGGAGACCCAGTATTTC
NA | TRBJ2-5 | TRBV4-2 | TRBD1 | CASSPGQGDETQYF | TGTGCCAGCAGCCCGGGACAGGGTGATGAGACCCAGTACTTC
once | TRBJ2-3 | TRBV12-3/TRBV12-4 | TRBD1 | CASSWTGGADMQYF | TGTGCCAGCAGTTGGACAGGGGGAGCAGATATGCAGTATTTT
many | TRBJ2-6 | TRBV6-1 | NA | CASSGLTGYGANVLTF | TGTGCCAGCAGTGGATTAACAGGTTACGGGGCCAACGTCCTGACTTTC
NA | TRBJ1-1 | TRBV6-4 | TRBD1 | CANSDRGNTEAFF | TGTGCCAACAGTGACAGGGGGAACACTGAAGCTTTCTTT
few | TRBJ2-1 | TRBV24-1 | NA | CATSDSGGGVPNEQFF | TGTGCCACCAGTGATTCTGGCGGTGGTGTCCCCAATGAGCAGTTCTTC
NA | TRBJ2-1 | TRBV4-2 | NA | CASSTWESRRKNEQFF | TGTGCCAGCAGCACGTGGGAAAGCAGGAGGAAAAATGAGCAGTTCTTC
few | TRBJ2-2 | TRBV28 | TRBD1 | CASSAPGQGYLLSGELFF | TGTGCCAGCAGTGCTCCGGGACAGGGGTACCTCCTTTCCGGGGAGCTGTTTTTT
medium-sized | TRBJ2-5 | TRBV11-2 | NA | CASSQTQETQYF | TGTGCCAGCAGCCAGACACAAGAGACCCAGTACTTC
NA | TRBJ2-7 | TRBV11-2 | TRBD2 | CVSSAISRLAGGLKPYEQYF | TGTGTCAGCAGCGCCATTTCCCGACTAGCGGGAGGGCTGAAACCCTACGAGCAATACTTC
NA | TRBJ2-1 | TRBV11-2 | NA | CARNSAQSAAGLPVQFF | TGTGCCAGGAACTCTGCTCAATCTGCGGCGGGCCTACCGGTGCAGTTCTTC
many | TRBJ1-1 | TRBV29-1 | NA | CSVWSSQAFF | TGCAGCGTTTGGAGCTCGCAAGCTTTCTTT
NA | TRBJ2-5 | TRBV11-2 | TRBD1 | CASSLDGQAGGRYF | TGTGCCAGCAGCTTAGATGGACAGGCCGGCGGCCGGTACTTC
NA | TRBJ2-2 | TRBV28 | TRBD1 | CAIRPTGTGVTGELFF | TGTGCCATCAGGCCAACCGGGACAGGGGTCACCGGGGAGCTGTTTTTT
NA | TRBJ2-7 | TRBV11-2 | TRBD2 | CASSLIWNITLAGLGGEQYF | TGTGCCAGCAGCTTAATTTGGAACATAACCCTAGCGGGCCTAGGAGGCGAGCAGTACTTC
many | TRBJ1-2 | TRBV28 | NA | CASSFMGDNYGYTF | TGTGCCAGCAGTTTCATGGGTGATAACTATGGCTACACCTTC